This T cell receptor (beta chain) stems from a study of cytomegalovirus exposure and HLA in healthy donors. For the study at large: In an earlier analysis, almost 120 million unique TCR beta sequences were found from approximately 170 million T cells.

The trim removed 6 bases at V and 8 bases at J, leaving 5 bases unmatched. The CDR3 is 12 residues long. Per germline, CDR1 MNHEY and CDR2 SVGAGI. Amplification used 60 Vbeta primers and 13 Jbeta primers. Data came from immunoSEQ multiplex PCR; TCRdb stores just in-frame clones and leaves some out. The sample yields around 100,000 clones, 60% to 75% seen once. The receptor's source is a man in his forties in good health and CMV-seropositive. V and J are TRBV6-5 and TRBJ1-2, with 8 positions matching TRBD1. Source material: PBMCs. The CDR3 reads CASRRTGFGYTF. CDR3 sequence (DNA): TGTGCCAGCAGACGGACAGGGTTCGGCTACACCTTC.